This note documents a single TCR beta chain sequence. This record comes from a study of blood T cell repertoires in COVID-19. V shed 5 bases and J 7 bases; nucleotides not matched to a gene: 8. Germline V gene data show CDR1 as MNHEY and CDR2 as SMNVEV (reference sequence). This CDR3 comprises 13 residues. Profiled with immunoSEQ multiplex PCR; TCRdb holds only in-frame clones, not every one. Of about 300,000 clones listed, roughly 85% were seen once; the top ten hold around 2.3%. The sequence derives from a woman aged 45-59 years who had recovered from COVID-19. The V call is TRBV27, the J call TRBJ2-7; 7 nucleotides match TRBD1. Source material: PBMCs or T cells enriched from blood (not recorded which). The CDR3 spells CASSRQGKGEQYF. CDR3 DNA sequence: TGTGCCAGCAGTCGACAGGGTAAGGGGGAGCAGTACTTC.